This TCR beta chain was identified during a study of blood T cell repertoires in COVID-19. Study summary: There were acute and convalescent COVID-19 samples, and they came from the United States, Italy and Spain. PBMCs, B-cell-depleted T cells, or T cells provided the cDNA or gDNA that made up the material.

In the original processing: Quantification of nucleated cells was approximated via reference gene primer amplification. Assay: immunoSEQ multiplex PCR; the TCRdb copy retains only in-frame clones and omits some. The V and J calls and clone size come from that table; D and trimming were worked out from the DNA. Seen here are 150,000 to 200,000 clones, nearly 80% observed once, and the top ten hold more than 25%. V was clipped by 9 bases and J by 6 bases; unmatched bases: 12. This CDR3 spans 15 amino acids. Germline values: CDR1 MNHEY, CDR2 SVGAGI. The sequenced sample was peripheral blood. The V and J genes are TRBV6-5 and TRBJ2-7, with 12 bases lining up with TRBD1. The source is a woman in her 70s with acute or convalescent COVID-19. DNA for the CDR3: TGTGCCAGTAGCGAGAGTGGGACAGGGGGCGTCGAGCAGTACTTC. Its translation is CASSESGTGGVEQYF.